In its sample, the clone carrying this T cell receptor beta chain was seen once. The same CDR3 can be traced to other DNA sequences in this sample. The sample is drawn from a study of shared clonotypes between healthy human individuals. Assay: immunoSEQ multiplex PCR; the TCRdb copy retains only in-frame clones and omits some. This sample has hundreds of thousands of clones, with 74% found just once. The sequenced sample consisted of memory CD4+ T cells sorted from blood. The subset here: CD45RA-negative fraction. This sequence originates from a woman aged 25 to 45 in good health.

The chain's CDR3 is CASSMSGRSTDTQYF. As DNA, the CDR3 is TGTGCCAGTAGTATGAGCGGGAGGAGCACAGATACGCAGTATTTT. The rearrangement joins TRBV19 to TRBJ2-3, with TRBD2 matching 9 bases. The CDR3 totals 15 residues. Germline CDR1 LNHDA, CDR2 SQIVND (reference sequence). V trimming: 3 bases; J trimming: 0 bases; junction bases outside the gene matches: 1.